The clone carrying this T cell receptor (beta chain) was seen just once. Its antigen is undetermined. This entry is derived from a study of cytomegalovirus exposure and HLA in healthy donors. About the study: The same platform was used for the 130 or so validation repertoires as for the roughly 700 first-cohort repertoires, as reported in a later analysis. Study outcomes and limitations: The tendency of first-cohort TCR clusters to co-occur in the 110 or so validation repertoires emerged from a later analysis. Researchers counted roughly 160 TCR beta chains as cytomegalovirus-associated.

Using immunoSEQ multiplex PCR, the repertoire was profiled, and TCRdb retains in-frame clones only, with some absent. The repertoire has 330,000 or so clones, roughly 89% of them found once; the top ten carry around 0.8%. The study drew the donors from its roughly 120-subject validation cohort, separate from the roughly 700-subject first cohort. This TCR was sampled from a woman under 30 in good health and CMV-seronegative. Sequencing used PBMCs.

The DNA for the CDR3 is TGCGCCAGCAGCCTCAAATTCCCGCCCCCGAGCTACGAGCAGTACTTC. Translated, it gives CASSLKFPPPSYEQYF. This chain uses TRBV4-1 with TRBJ2-7; D gene ambiguous. The CDR3 length is 16 residues. The V end lost 4 bases, the J end lost 3 bases, and 19 bases lay between the germline ends. Looked up from germline, CDR1 is MGHRA and CDR2 is YSYEKL.